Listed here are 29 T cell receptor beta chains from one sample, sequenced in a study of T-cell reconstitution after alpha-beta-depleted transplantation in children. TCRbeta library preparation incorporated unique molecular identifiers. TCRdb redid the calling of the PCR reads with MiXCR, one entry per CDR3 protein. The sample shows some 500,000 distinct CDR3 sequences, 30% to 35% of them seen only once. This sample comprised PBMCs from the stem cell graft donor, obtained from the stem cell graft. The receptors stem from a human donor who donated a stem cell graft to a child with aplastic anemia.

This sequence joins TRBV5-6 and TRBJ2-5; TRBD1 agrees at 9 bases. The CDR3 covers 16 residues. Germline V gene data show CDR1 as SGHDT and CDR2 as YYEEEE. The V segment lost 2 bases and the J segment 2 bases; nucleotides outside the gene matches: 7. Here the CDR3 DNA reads TGTGCCAGCAGCTTTATAGACAGGGGGAATCAAGAGACCCAGTACTTC. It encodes CASSFIDRGNQETQYF. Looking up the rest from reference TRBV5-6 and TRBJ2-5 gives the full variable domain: DAGVTQSPTHLIKTRGQQVTLRCSPKSGHDTVSWYQQALGQGPQFIFQYYEEEERQRGNFPDRFSGHQFPNYSSELNVNALLLGDSALYLCASSFIDRGNQETQYFGPGTRLLVL.

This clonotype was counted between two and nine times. The CDR3 protein is CSAEGQYKQETQYF. CDR3 bases: TGCAGCGCGGAGGGACAGTATAAACAAGAGACCCAGTACTTC. The chain has TRBV29-1 and TRBJ2-5; a weak D match, TRBD1 (7 bases). The germline V and J ends were trimmed by 7 bases and 2 bases, with 17 bases remaining between them. Germline V gene lookup returns CDR1 SQVTM and CDR2 ANQGSEA. The CDR3 spans 14 residues.

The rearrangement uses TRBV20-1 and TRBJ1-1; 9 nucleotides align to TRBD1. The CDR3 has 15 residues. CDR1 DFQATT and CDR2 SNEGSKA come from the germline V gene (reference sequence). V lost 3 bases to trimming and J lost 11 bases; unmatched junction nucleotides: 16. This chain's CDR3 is CSARDRGRGPLYAFF. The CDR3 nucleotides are TGCAGTGCTAGGGACAGGGGAAGGGGTCCTTTGTATGCTTTCTTT.

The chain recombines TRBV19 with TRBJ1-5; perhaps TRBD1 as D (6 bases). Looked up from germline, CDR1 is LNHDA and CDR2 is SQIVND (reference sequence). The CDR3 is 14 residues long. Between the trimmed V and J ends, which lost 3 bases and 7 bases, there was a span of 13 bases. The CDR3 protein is CASSMGGGRQPQHF. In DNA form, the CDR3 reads TGTGCCAGTAGTATGGGAGGGGGGAGACAGCCCCAGCATTTT. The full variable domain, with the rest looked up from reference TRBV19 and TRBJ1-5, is DGGITQSPKYLFRKEGQNVTLSCEQNLNHDAMYWYRQDPGQGLRLIYYSQIVNDFQKGDIAEGYSVSREKKESFPLTVTSAQKNPTAFYLCASSMGGGRQPQHFGDGTRLSIL.

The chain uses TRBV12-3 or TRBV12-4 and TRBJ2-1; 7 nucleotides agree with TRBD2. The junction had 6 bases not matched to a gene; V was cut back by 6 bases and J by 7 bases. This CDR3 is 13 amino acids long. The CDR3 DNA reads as TGTGCCAGCAGAGGATCCGGGGGGAATGAGCAGTTCTTC. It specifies CASRGSGGNEQFF.

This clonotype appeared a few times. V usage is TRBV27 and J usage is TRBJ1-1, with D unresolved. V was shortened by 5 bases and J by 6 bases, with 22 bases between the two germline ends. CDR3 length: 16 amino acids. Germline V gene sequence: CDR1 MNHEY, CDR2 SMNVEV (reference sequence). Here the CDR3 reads CASSPIRPDGVSEAFF. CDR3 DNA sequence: TGTGCCAGCAGTCCAATTAGGCCGGATGGCGTTTCTGAAGCTTTCTTT.

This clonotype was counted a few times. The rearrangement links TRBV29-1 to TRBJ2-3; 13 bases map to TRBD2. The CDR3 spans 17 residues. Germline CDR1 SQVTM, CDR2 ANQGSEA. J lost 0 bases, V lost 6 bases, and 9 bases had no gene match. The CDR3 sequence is CSVRGTSGTPSTDTQYF. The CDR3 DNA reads TGCAGCGTACGCGGGACTAGCGGGACCCCTAGCACAGATACGCAGTATTTT.

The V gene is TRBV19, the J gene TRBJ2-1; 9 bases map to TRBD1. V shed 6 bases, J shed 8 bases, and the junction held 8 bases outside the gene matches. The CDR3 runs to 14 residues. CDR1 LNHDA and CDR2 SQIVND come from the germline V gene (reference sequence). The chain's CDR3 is CASSRDRVFYEQFF. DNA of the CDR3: TGTGCCAGTAGCCGGGACAGGGTTTTTTATGAGCAGTTCTTC.

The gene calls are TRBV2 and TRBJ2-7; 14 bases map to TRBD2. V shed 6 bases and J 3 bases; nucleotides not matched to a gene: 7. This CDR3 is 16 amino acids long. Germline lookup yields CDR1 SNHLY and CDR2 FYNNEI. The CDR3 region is CASRAGLAGVYYEQYV. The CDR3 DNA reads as TGTGCCAGCAGGGCGGGACTAGCGGGAGTATACTACGAGCAGTACGTC.

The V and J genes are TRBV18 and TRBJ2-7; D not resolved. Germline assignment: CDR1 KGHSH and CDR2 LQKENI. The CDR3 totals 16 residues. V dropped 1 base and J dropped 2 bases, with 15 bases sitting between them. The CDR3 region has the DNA TGTGCCAGCTCACCACAAGCAGGCGGCGCGGCCTACGAGCAGTACGTC. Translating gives CASSPQAGGAAYEQYV.

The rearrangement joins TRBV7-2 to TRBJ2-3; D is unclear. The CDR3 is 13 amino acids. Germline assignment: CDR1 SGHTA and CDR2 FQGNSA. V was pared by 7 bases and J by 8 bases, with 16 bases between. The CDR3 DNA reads TGTGCCAGCACCCCTACTACCTTTGGTACGCAGTATTTT. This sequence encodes CASTPTTFGTQYF.

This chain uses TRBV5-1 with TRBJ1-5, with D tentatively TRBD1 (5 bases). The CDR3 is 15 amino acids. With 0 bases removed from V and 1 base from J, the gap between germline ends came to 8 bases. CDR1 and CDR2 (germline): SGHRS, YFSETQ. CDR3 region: CASSLDPGSNQPQHF. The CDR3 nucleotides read TGCGCCAGCAGCTTGGATCCAGGGAGCAATCAGCCCCAGCATTTT.

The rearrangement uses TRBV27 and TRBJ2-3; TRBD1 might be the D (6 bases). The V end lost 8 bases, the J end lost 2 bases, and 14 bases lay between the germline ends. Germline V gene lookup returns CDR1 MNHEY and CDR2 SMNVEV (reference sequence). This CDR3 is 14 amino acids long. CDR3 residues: CASAPDRYTDTQYF. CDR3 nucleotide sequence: TGTGCCAGCGCTCCGGACAGATACACAGATACGCAGTATTTT.

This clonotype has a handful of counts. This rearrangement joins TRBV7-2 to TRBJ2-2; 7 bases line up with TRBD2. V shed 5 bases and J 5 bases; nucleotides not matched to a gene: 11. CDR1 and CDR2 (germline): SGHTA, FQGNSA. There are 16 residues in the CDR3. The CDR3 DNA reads TGTGCCAGCAGCCCCCCGGGGGGAGGTCGAACCGGGGAGCTGTTTTTT. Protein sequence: CASSPPGGGRTGELFF.

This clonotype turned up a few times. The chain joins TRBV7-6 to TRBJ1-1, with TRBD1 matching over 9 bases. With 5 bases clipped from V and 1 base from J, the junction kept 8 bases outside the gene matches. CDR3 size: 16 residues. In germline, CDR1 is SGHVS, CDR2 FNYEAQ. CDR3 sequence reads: CASSQGQGGWNTEAFF. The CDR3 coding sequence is TGTGCCAGCAGCCAGGGACAGGGAGGTTGGAACACTGAAGCTTTCTTT. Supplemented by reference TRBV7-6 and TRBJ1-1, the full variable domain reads GAGVSQSPRYKVTKRGQDVALRCDPISGHVSLYWYRQALGQGPEFLTYFNYEAQQDKSGLPNDRFSAERPEGSISTLTIQRTEQRDSAMYRCASSQGQGGWNTEAFFGQGTRLTVV.

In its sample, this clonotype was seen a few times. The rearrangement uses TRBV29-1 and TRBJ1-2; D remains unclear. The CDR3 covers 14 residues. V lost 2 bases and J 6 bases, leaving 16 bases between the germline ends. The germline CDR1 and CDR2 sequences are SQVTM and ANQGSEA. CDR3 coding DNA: TGCAGCGTTGAATTGTCGGCGGCAAACCATGGCTACACCTTC. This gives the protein CSVELSAANHGYTF. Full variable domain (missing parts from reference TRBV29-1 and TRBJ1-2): SAVISQKPSRDICQRGTSLTIQCQVDSQVTMMFWYRQQPGQSLTLIATANQGSEATYESGFVIDKFPISRPNLTFSTLTVSNMSPEDSSIYLCSVELSAANHGYTFGSGTRLTVV.

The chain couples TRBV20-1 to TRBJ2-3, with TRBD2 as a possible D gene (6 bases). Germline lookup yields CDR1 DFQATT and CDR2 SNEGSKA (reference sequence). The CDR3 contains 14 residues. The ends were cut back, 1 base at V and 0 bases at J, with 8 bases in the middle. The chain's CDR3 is CSARAGLSTDTQYF. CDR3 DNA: TGCAGTGCTAGAGCGGGACTTAGCACAGATACGCAGTATTTT.

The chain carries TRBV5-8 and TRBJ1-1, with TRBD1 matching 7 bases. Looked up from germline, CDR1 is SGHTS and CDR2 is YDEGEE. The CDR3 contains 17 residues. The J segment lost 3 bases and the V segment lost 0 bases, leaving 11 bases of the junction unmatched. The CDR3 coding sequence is TGTGCCAGCAGCTTGGCGGCAGGGGGGGATCGGTACACTGAAGCTTTCTTT. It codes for CASSLAAGGDRYTEAFF.

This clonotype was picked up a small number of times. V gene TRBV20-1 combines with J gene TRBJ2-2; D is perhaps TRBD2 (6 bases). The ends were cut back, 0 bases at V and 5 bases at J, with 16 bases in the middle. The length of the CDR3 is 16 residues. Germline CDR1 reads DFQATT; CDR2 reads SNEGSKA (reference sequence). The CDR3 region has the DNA TGCAGTGCTAGAGATCTCTCCGGGAGAGGAACCGGGGAGCTGTTTTTT. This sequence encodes CSARDLSGRGTGELFF.

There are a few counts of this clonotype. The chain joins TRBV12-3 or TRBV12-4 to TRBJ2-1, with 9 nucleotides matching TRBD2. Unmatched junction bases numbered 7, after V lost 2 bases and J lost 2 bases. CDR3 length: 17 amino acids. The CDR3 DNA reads TGTGCCAGCAGTTTACAGACTAGCGGATCGCCCTACAATGAGCAGTTCTTC. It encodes CASSLQTSGSPYNEQFF.

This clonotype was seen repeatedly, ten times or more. The CDR3 spells CSARLAGAAEQFF. The CDR3 region has the DNA TGCAGTGCTAGACTAGCGGGAGCGGCTGAGCAGTTCTTC. The chain is built from TRBV20-1 and TRBJ2-1, with 10 bases lining up with TRBD2. The CDR3 consists of 13 residues. Germline V lookup: CDR1 DFQATT, CDR2 SNEGSKA (reference sequence). V gave up 2 bases and J gave up 9 bases; unmatched junction bases: 4.

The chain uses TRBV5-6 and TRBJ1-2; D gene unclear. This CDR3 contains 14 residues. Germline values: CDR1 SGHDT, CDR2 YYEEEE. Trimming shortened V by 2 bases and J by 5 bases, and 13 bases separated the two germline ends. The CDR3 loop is CASSFFGGSYGYTF. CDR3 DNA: TGTGCCAGCAGCTTTTTTGGTGGCAGTTATGGCTACACCTTC.

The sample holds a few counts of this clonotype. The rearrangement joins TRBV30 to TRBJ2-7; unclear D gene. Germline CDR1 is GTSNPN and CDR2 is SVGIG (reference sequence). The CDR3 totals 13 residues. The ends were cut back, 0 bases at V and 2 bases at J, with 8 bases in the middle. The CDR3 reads CAWSVGTAYEQYV. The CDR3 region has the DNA TGTGCCTGGAGTGTAGGTACAGCCTACGAGCAGTACGTC.

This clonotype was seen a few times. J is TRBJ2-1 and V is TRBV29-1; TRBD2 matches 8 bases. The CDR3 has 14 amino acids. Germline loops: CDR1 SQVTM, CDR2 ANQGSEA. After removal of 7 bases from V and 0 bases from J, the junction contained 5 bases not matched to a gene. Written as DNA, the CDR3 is TGCAGCGCCAGAGCGGGAGACTCCTACAATGAGCAGTTCTTC. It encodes CSARAGDSYNEQFF.

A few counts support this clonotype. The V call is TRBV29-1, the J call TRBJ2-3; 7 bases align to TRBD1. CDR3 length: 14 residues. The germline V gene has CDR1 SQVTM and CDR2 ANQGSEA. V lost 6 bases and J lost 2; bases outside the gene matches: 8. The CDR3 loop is CSVSRDRHTDTQYF. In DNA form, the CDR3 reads TGCAGCGTATCCCGGGACAGACACACAGATACGCAGTATTTT.

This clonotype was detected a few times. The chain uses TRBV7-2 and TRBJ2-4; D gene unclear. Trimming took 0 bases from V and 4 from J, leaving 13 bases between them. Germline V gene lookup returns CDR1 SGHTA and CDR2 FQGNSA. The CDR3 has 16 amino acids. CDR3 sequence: CASSLATPLLKNIQYF. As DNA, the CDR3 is TGTGCCAGCAGCTTAGCTACCCCCCTCTTAAAAAACATTCAGTACTTC.

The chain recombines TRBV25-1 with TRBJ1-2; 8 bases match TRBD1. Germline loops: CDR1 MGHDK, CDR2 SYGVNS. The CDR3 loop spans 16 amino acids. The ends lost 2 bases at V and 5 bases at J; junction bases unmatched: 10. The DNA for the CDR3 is TGTGCCAGCAGTGAAGACACCCGGGACAGGATTTATGGCTACACCTTC. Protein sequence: CASSEDTRDRIYGYTF.

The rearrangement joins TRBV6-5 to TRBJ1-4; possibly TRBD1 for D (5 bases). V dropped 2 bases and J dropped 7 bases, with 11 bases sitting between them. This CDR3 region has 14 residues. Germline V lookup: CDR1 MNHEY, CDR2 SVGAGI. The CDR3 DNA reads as TGTGCCAGCAGTTACATAACAGGCGCTGAAAAACTGTTTTTT. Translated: CASSYITGAEKLFF.

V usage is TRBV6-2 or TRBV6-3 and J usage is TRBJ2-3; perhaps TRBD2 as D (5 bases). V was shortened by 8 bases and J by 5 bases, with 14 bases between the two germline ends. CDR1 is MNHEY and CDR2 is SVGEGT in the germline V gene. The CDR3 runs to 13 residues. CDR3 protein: CASGRLRVDTQYF. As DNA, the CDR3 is TGTGCCAGCGGCCGACTACGTGTAGATACGCAGTATTTT.